This T cell receptor (beta chain) was captured in a study of CXCR3-negative and CXCR3-positive naive CD8 T cells. General observations from the study: CXCR3-negative naive cells had less hydrophobic TRB CDR3s than did CXCR3-positive naive cells.

A remark on this clonotype: Its antigen remains unknown.

The CDR3 totals 15 residues. CDR1 SGHVS and CDR2 FNYEAQ come from the germline V gene. Per CD8+ T cell subset, triplicate sorts of approximately 290,000 cells each were done. The method, 5' RACE with UMI labels, was used to prepare the TRB cDNA libraries. Using the 5' RACE reads, TCRdb records one entry per CDR3 protein without DNA. This repertoire includes 55,000 to 70,000 distinct CDR3 sequences. The V gene is TRBV7-6, the J gene TRBJ2-7. This TCR derives from a human donor in good health. Some clones in this sample may be carry-over from other donors' samples. What was sequenced was naive CXCR3+ CD8+ T cells from blood. Subset indicated: CD45RO-CCR7+CD27+CD95- naive CD8+ T cells expressing CXCR3 (TNR3+). CDR3: CASSPTRHTSYEQYF.